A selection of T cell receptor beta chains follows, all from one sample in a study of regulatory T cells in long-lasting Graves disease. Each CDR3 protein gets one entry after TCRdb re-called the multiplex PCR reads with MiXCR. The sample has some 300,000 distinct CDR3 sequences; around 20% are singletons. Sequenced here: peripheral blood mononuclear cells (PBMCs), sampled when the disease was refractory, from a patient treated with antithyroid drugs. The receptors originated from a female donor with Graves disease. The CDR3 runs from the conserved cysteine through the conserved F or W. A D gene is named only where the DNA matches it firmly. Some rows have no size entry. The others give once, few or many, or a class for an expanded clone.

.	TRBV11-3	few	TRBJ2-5	TGTGCCAGCAGCTTAGGGTCCGGACAGCAAGAGACCCAGTACTTC	CASSLGSGQQETQYF
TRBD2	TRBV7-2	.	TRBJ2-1	TGTGCCAGCAGCTCAAGCACTAGCGGCCAGGGGTTCTTC	CASSSSTSGQGFF
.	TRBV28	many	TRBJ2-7	TGTGCCAGCAGCCCACTGGGTTGGCAGGCCTACGAGCAGTACTTC	CASSPLGWQAYEQYF
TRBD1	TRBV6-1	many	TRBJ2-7	TGTGCCAGCAGGACCTCGGGACAGGGGGCCTACGAGCAGTACTTC	CASRTSGQGAYEQYF
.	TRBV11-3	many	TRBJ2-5	TGTGCCAGCAGCTTAGATAAGAGGAGAGGGGTAAAAGAGACCCAGTACTTC	CASSLDKRRGVKETQYF
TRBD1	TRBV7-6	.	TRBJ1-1	TGTGCCAGCAGCTTGCGGGACAGGGTAGCCGTTAAAAGCGAAGCTTTCTTT	CASSLRDRVAVKSEAFF
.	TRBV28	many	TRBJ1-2	TGTGCCAGCAGTGACAGGATTAATGGCTACACCTTC	CASSDRINGYTF
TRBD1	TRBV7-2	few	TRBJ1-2	TGTGCCAGCAGTCAGATTACAGGGGAAGGAGGGGGCTACACCTTC	CASSQITGEGGGYTF
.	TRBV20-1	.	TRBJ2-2	TGCAGTGCTAGAGAACAGGCGAACACCGGGGAGCTGTTTTTT	CSAREQANTGELFF
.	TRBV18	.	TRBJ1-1	TGTGCCAGCTCACCCCAACAGGGTATCATGAACACTGAAGCTTTCTTT	CASSPQQGIMNTEAFF
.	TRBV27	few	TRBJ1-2	TGTGCCAGCAGTTGGGACATCGGGGCCCGGAGCTACACCTTC	CASSWDIGARSYTF
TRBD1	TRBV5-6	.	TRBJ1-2	TGTGCCAGCGGACGGGACAGGGCCTTGGATGGCTACACCTTC	CASGRDRALDGYTF